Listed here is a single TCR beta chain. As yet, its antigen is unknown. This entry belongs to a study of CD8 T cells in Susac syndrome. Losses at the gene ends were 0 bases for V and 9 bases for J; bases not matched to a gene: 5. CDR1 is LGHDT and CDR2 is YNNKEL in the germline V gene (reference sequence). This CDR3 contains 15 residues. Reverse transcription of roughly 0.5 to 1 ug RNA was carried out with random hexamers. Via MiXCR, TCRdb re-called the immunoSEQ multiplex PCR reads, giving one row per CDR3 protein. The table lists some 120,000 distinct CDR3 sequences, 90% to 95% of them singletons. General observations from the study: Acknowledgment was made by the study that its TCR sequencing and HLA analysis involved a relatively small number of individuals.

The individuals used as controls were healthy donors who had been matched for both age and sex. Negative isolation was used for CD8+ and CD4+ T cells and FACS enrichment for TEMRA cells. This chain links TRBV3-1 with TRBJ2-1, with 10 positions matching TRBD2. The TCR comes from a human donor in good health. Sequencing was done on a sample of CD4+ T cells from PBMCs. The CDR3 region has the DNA TGTGCCAGCAGCCAAGACTCTAGCGGGAGTAGTGAGCAGTTCTTC. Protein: CASSQDSSGSSEQFF.